These T cell receptor beta chains were read from a single sample in a study of blood T cell repertoires in COVID-19. Libraries were prepared by immunoSEQ multiplex PCR; TCRdb keeps only in-frame clonotypes and omits some of them. The data show a few hundred thousand clones, 86% seen once. The sample was PBMCs or T cells enriched from blood (not recorded which). The receptors derive from a woman aged 25 to 39 who had been exposed to COVID-19. Each CDR3 is given with its conserved first and last residue. The order of the fields is CDR3 DNA, CDR3 protein, CDR3 length, D gene, V gene, J gene, clone size. The D gene is left open where the match is weak. Where a row states a size, it is once, few, many or the class of an expanded clone; other rows omit it.

TGTGCCAGTAGTGGGCCCATCTACAGGACTAGCAATCAGCCCCAGCATTTT	CASSGPIYRTSNQPQHF	17	-	TRBV19	TRBJ1-5	-
TGTGCCAGTAGTATCTCCCACGAGCAGTACTTC	CASSISHEQYF	11	-	TRBV19	TRBJ2-7	once
TGTGCCAGCAGCGTAGCTATAGGGGGAATTGGCGGCTACAATGAGCAGTTCTTC	CASSVAIGGIGGYNEQFF	18	-	TRBV9	TRBJ2-1	-
TGTGCCAGCAGCCTTCCTAGCGGGGCCTACAATGAGCAGTTCTTC	CASSLPSGAYNEQFF	15	TRBD2	TRBV14	TRBJ2-1	-
TGTGCCAGCACCGGGACAGGGGATAATTCACCCCTCCACTTT	CASTGTGDNSPLHF	14	TRBD1	TRBV2	TRBJ1-6	few
TGTGCCAGCAGCGGGAAGGGGGACTCCTACGAGCAGTACTTC	CASSGKGDSYEQYF	14	-	TRBV5-6	TRBJ2-7	-
TGTGCCAGTACCAGGGGGCTGGTCGGGGAGCTGTTTTTT	CASTRGLVGELFF	13	TRBD1	TRBV19	TRBJ2-2	-
TGTGCCAGCAGCTTGGGCGGGGGAAGCACAGATACGCAGTATTTT	CASSLGGGSTDTQYF	15	TRBD2	TRBV5-5	TRBJ2-3	-
TGTGCCTGGAGTGCGATAACAGGGGAGGGCTACACCTTC	CAWSAITGEGYTF	13	TRBD1	TRBV30	TRBJ1-2	-
TGTGCCAGCAGCCAAGAAAGGAGCACGGACGAGCAGTACTTC	CASSQERSTDEQYF	14	-	TRBV4-2	TRBJ2-7	-
TGTGCCAGCATTACGACAGGCGGGCTGTTATACGAGCAGTACTTC	CASITTGGLLYEQYF	15	-	TRBV6-5	TRBJ2-7	-
TGTGCCAGCTCACCAGGGGTTCCAGGGGAGAATTCACCCCTCCACTTT	CASSPGVPGENSPLHF	16	-	TRBV18	TRBJ1-6	-
TGCGCCAGCAGCTTGGCGGGACAGGGAGGCCCTTCGGGCTATGGCTACACCTTC	CASSLAGQGGPSGYGYTF	18	TRBD1	TRBV5-1	TRBJ1-2	-
TGTGCCAGCAGGGCCGACCCAACACAGGTCTACGAGCAGTACTTC	CASRADPTQVYEQYF	15	-	TRBV5-6	TRBJ2-7	-
TGTGCCGTACGACCGGGGGTAGGATCACCCCTCCACTTT	CAVRPGVGSPLHF	13	-	TRBV6-5	TRBJ1-6	-
TGCGCCAGCCGCGGGGGGGCAGGGAGGACAGATACGCAGTATTTT	CASRGGAGRTDTQYF	15	TRBD2	TRBV5-1	TRBJ2-3	-
TGTGCCAGCAGTTTAAGGGAAGGGGCGACAGGGGGTCTGAGAAAACTGTTTTTT	CASSLREGATGGLRKLFF	18	TRBD1	TRBV27	TRBJ1-4	-
TGTGCCAGCAGTTTCCCAGGCCGTGGAAACATTCAGTACTTC	CASSFPGRGNIQYF	14	-	TRBV28	TRBJ2-4	-
TGTGCCAGAAGCCACGCGGACCCGACAGCTAACAATCAGCCCCAGCATTTT	CARSHADPTANNQPQHF	17	-	TRBV5-3	TRBJ1-5	once
TGTGCCAGCAGCCAAGGACAGGGGGCGGGAGGGGGCTACACCTTC	CASSQGQGAGGGYTF	15	TRBD1	TRBV11-2	TRBJ1-2	-
TGTGCCAGTAGTAGAGGGACAGGGGGCTTGGTAGATACGCAGTATTTT	CASSRGTGGLVDTQYF	16	TRBD1	TRBV19	TRBJ2-3	-
TGTGCCAGCAGCTTATGGGCGGGGAACACTGAAGCTTTCTTT	CASSLWAGNTEAFF	14	-	TRBV11-2	TRBJ1-1	few
TGTGCCAGCAGCCTAAGGGGACAGGGGGCCCACAATGAGCAGTTCTTC	CASSLRGQGAHNEQFF	16	TRBD1	TRBV7-9	TRBJ2-1	-
TGTGCCAGCAGCCCCTTTCACCATTCGACAGGGTACTACGGAGGGAACACTGAAGCTTTCTTT	CASSPFHHSTGYYGGNTEAFF	21	TRBD1	TRBV3-1/TRBV3-2	TRBJ1-1	-
TGTGCCAGCAGCTTAGGACAGGGTCAGCCCCAGCATTTT	CASSLGQGQPQHF	13	TRBD1	TRBV7-8	TRBJ1-5	-
TGTGCCAGCATCCCCCGACAGGGCCCCTATAGCAATCAGCCCCAGCATTTT	CASIPRQGPYSNQPQHF	17	TRBD1	TRBV27	TRBJ1-5	-
TGTGCCAGCTCAGTAGCGGGGGGCCACACAGATACGCAGTATTTT	CASSVAGGHTDTQYF	15	TRBD2	TRBV18	TRBJ2-3	-
TGCGCCAGCACTACGGGGGGGCCGGTTTACAATGAGCAGTTCTTC	CASTTGGPVYNEQFF	15	TRBD2	TRBV10-2	TRBJ2-1	-
TGCGCCAGCAGCCCAGGGGGGCGGGAGACCCAGTACTTC	CASSPGGRETQYF	13	-	TRBV5-1	TRBJ2-5	-
TGTGCCAGCAGCTCACAGGGGACGTCAACTGAAAAACTGTTTTTT	CASSSQGTSTEKLFF	15	TRBD1	TRBV7-9	TRBJ1-4	-
TGTGCCAGCTCCCGCGACACAGATACGCAGTATTTT	CASSRDTDTQYF	12	-	TRBV18	TRBJ2-3	-
TGTGCCAGCAGCTACCCCGCGGGTGTGAAGTTCTTC	CASSYPAGVKFF	12	-	TRBV7-2	TRBJ2-1	-
TGTGCCAGCAGGAACCCGGGGAAGCAAGAGACCCAGTACTTC	CASRNPGKQETQYF	14	-	TRBV7-3	TRBJ2-5	-
TGTGCCAGCAGCCCCCTCGGGTCCAGCGGAATCTACGAGCAGTACTTC	CASSPLGSSGIYEQYF	16	-	TRBV4-2	TRBJ2-7	-
TGTGCCAGCAGCCGCCTACCCGGGACAGAGTACTATGGCTACACCTTC	CASSRLPGTEYYGYTF	16	TRBD1	TRBV28	TRBJ1-2	few
TGTGCCAGTAGTCCCGGGACAGGGTCGGTAGGCAATCAGCCCCAGCATTTT	CASSPGTGSVGNQPQHF	17	TRBD1	TRBV19	TRBJ1-5	-
TGTGCCAGCAGCCGGCGGGGGGACAGCCTTAATTCACCCCTCCACTTT	CASSRRGDSLNSPLHF	16	TRBD1	TRBV4-2	TRBJ1-6	-
TGTGCCAGCACGACAGGGTCCGCAGCTGAAGCTTTCTTT	CASTTGSAAEAFF	13	TRBD1	TRBV2	TRBJ1-1	-
TGTGCCAGCAGCCAAGTGGGGACACCCTCCTCGAGAAACACCATATATTTT	CASSQVGTPSSRNTIYF	17	-	TRBV3-1/TRBV3-2	TRBJ1-3	-
TGTGCCAGCAGCTTACCGGGACAGGGGAACACTGAAGCTTTCTTT	CASSLPGQGNTEAFF	15	TRBD1	TRBV7-2	TRBJ1-1	-
TGTGCCAGCAACCGGGACAGGGGGTTCGAGCAGTACTTC	CASNRDRGFEQYF	13	TRBD1	TRBV2	TRBJ2-7	-
TGTGCCATCAGTGAGGGACAGGGACCCTACGAGCAGTACTTC	CAISEGQGPYEQYF	14	TRBD1	TRBV10-3	TRBJ2-7	few
TGCGCCAGCAGTGGACAGGGATTCAATCAGCCCCAGCATTTT	CASSGQGFNQPQHF	14	TRBD1	TRBV10-2	TRBJ1-5	-
TGTGCCAGCAGCCCCCAGGACAGGGGGAGAACTGAAGCTTTCTTT	CASSPQDRGRTEAFF	15	TRBD1	TRBV11-3	TRBJ1-1	-
TGTGCCAGCAGAGCAGGACAGGTTAACTATGGCTACACCTTC	CASRAGQVNYGYTF	14	TRBD1	TRBV6-5	TRBJ1-2	once
TGTGCCAGCTCACGCCAGAGGGACAGGGAAAAAGGGCAGTTCTTC	CASSRQRDREKGQFF	15	TRBD1	TRBV18	TRBJ2-1	-
TGTGCCAGCAGCCAAGATGAGGGCAGTTATGGCTACACCTTC	CASSQDEGSYGYTF	14	-	TRBV3-1/TRBV3-2	TRBJ1-2	-
TGTGCAAGTCGCTTAGCTGGGGGCGCGAACACCGGGGAGCTGTTTTTT	CASRLAGGANTGELFF	16	-	TRBV12-2	TRBJ2-2	-
TGTGCCAGCACGAGCTCCGGGTTCAGTCAGCCCCAGCATTTT	CASTSSGFSQPQHF	14	-	TRBV2	TRBJ1-5	-
TGTGCCAGCAGCCCCAGGGGCACCGGGGAGCTGTTTTTT	CASSPRGTGELFF	13	-	TRBV6-5	TRBJ2-2	once
TGTGCCACCAGCAGCGGGGAAGGCTACAATGAGCAGTTCTTC	CATSSGEGYNEQFF	14	-	TRBV15	TRBJ2-1	-
TGTGCCAGCAGCTTGGCCGCTAGCGGGGGTTATACGCAGTATTTT	CASSLAASGGYTQYF	15	TRBD2	TRBV5-6	TRBJ2-3	-
TGTGCCAGCAGCTTATTGGAGGGGCGTTTCACTGAAGCTTTCTTT	CASSLLEGRFTEAFF	15	-	TRBV7-8	TRBJ1-1	-
TGTGCCAGCAGCTTAGCTGGGAGCTCCTACGAGCAGTACTTC	CASSLAGSSYEQYF	14	-	TRBV7-9	TRBJ2-7	once
TGTGCCAGCAGCTCCATACAGGGCAGGGACTATGGCTACACCTTC	CASSSIQGRDYGYTF	15	-	TRBV7-8	TRBJ1-2	-
TGCGCCAGCAGCCAAGCCGGGACTCAAGCAAGGAACACTGAAGCTTTCTTT	CASSQAGTQARNTEAFF	17	-	TRBV4-1	TRBJ1-1	-
TGTGCCAGTAGCCACCGACTAGCGGGTATCGAAAAGGGCGAGCAGTACTTC	CASSHRLAGIEKGEQYF	17	TRBD2	TRBV19	TRBJ2-7	-
TGTGCCAGCAGTCTCCGAACAGGGCTTGCTGAAGCTTTCTTT	CASSLRTGLAEAFF	14	-	TRBV5-8	TRBJ1-1	few
TGTGCCAGCAGCCCGGCGGGAGCTTCACCCCTCCACTTT	CASSPAGASPLHF	13	-	TRBV5-6	TRBJ1-6	-
TGTGCCAGCAGCTTAGAACGGACAAAAAAAGAGCAGTTCTTC	CASSLERTKKEQFF	14	-	TRBV11-2	TRBJ2-1	-